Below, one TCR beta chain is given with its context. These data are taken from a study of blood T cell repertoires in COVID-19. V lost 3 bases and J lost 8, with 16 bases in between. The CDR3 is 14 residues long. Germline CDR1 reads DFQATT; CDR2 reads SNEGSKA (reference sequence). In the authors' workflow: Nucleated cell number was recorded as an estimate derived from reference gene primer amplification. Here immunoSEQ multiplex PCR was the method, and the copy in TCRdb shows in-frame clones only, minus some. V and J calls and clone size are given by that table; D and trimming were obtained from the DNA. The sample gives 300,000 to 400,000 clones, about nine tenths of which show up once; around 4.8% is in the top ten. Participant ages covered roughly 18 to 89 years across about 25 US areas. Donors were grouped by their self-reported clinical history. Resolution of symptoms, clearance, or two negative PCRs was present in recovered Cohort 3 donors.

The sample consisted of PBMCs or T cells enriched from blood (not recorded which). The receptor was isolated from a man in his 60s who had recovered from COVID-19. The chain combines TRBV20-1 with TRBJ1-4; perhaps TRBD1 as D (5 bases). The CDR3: CSASLVRVEEKLFF. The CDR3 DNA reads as TGCAGTGCTAGTCTCGTCAGGGTGGAAGAAAAACTGTTTTTT.